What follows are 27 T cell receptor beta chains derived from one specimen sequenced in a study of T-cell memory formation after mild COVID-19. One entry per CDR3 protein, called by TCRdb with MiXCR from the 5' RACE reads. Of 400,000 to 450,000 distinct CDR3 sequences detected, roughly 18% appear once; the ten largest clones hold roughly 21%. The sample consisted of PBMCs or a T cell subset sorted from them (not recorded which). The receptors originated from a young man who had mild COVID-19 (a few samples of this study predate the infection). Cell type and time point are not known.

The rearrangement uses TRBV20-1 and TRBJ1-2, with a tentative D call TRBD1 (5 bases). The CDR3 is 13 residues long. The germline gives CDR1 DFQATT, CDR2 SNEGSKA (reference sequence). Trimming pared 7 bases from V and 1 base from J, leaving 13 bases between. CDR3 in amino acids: CSGGQELNYGYTF. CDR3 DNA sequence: TGCAGTGGTGGACAAGAACTTAACTATGGCTACACCTTC.

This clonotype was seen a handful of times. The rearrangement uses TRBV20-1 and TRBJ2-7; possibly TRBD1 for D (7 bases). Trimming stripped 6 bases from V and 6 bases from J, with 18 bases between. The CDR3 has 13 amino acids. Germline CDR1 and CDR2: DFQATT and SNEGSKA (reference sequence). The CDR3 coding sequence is TGCAGTGCCGGGCGCCAGGGGGGCCCCGAGCAGTACTTC. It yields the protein CSAGRQGGPEQYF.

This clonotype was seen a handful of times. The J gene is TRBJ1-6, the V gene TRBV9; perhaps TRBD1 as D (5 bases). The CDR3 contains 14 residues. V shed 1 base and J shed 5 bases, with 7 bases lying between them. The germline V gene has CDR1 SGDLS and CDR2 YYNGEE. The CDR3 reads CASSVQGDNSPLHF. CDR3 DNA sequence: TGTGCCAGCAGCGTACAGGGAGATAATTCACCCCTCCACTTT. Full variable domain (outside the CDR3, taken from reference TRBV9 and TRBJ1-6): DSGVTQTPKHLITATGQRVTLRCSPRSGDLSVYWYQQSLDQGLQFLIQYYNGEERAKGNILERFSAQQFPDLHSELNLSSLELGDSALYFCASSVQGDNSPLHFGNGTRLTVT.

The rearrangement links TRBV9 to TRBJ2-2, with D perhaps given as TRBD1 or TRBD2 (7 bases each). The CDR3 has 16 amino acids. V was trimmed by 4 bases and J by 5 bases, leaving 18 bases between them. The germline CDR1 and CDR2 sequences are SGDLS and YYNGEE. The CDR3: CASSPRTGGGTGELFF. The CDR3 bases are TGTGCCAGCAGCCCGAGGACAGGCGGGGGAACCGGGGAGCTGTTTTTT.

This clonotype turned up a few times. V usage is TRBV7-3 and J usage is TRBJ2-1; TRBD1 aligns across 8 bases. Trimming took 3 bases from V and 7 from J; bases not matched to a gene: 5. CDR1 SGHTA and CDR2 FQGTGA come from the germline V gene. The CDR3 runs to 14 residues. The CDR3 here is CASSFAGQENEQFF. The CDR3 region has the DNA TGTGCCAGCAGCTTCGCGGGACAGGAAAATGAGCAGTTCTTC.

CDR3 loop: CATSTQREVYNEQFF. CDR3 coding DNA: TGTGCCACCAGCACACAAAGGGAGGTCTACAATGAGCAGTTCTTC. This chain joins TRBV15 and TRBJ2-1; perhaps TRBD2 as D (6 bases). The length of the CDR3 is 15 residues. The V and J ends lost 4 bases and 3 bases respectively, with 13 bases between them. Germline CDR1 LNHNV, CDR2 YYDKDF (reference sequence).

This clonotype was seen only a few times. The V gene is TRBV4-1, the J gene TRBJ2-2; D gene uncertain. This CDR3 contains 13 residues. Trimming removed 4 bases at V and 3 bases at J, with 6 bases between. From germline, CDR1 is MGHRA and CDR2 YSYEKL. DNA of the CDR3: TGCGCCAGCAGCCCCCTTTACACCGGGGAGCTGTTTTTT. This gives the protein CASSPLYTGELFF.

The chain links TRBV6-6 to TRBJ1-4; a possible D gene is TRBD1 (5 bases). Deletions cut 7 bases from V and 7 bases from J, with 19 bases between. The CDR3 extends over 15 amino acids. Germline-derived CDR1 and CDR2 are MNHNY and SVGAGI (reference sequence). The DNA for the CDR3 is TGTGCCAGCATTCCAAATGGGTTTGGGGGTGAAAAACTGTTTTTT. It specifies CASIPNGFGGEKLFF.

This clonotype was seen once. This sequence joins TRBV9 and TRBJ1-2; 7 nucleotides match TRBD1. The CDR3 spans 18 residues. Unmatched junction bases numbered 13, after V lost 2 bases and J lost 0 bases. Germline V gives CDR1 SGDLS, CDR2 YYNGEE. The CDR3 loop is CASSVFPRGESSNYGYTF. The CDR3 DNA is TGTGCCAGCAGCGTCTTCCCCAGGGGGGAATCCTCTAACTATGGCTACACCTTC. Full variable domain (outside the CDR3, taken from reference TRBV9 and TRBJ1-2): DSGVTQTPKHLITATGQRVTLRCSPRSGDLSVYWYQQSLDQGLQFLIQYYNGEERAKGNILERFSAQQFPDLHSELNLSSLELGDSALYFCASSVFPRGESSNYGYTFGSGTRLTVV.

This CDR3 is CASSLAGVPVEQYF. The CDR3 nucleotides are TGTGCCAGCAGTTTAGCGGGGGTACCGGTCGAGCAGTACTTC. The chain recombines TRBV12-3 or TRBV12-4 with TRBJ2-7; D might be TRBD1 or TRBD2, each matching 5 bases. The V end lost 0 bases, the J end lost 6 bases, and 12 bases lay between the germline ends. This CDR3 has 14 amino acids.

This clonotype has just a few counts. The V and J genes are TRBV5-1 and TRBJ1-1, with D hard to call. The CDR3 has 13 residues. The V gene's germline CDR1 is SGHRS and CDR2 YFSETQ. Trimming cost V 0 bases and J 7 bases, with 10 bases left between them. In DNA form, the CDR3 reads TGCGCCAGCAGCTTGGCGGGGTCAGGTGAAGCTTTCTTT. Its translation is CASSLAGSGEAFF. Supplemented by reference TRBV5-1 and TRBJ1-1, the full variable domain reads KAGVTQTPRYLIKTRGQQVTLSCSPISGHRSVSWYQQTPGQGLQFLFEYFSETQRNKGNFPGRFSGRQFSNSRSEMNVSTLELGDSALYLCASSLAGSGEAFFGQGTRLTVV.

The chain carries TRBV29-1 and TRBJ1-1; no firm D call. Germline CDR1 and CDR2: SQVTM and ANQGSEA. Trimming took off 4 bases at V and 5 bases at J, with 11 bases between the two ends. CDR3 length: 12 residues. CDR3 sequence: CSVVGLLTEAFF. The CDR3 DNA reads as TGCAGCGTTGTAGGTTTGTTGACTGAAGCTTTCTTT. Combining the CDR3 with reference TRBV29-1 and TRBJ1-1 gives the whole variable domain SAVISQKPSRDICQRGTSLTIQCQVDSQVTMMFWYRQQPGQSLTLIATANQGSEATYESGFVIDKFPISRPNLTFSTLTVSNMSPEDSSIYLCSVVGLLTEAFFGQGTRLTVV.

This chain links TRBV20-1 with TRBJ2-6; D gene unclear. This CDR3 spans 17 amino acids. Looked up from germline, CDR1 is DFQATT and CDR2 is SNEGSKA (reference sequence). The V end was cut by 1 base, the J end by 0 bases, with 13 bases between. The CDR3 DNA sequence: TGCAGTGCTAGAGCGATAAACGACTTCTCTGGGGCCAACGTCCTGACTTTC. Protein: CSARAINDFSGANVLTF.

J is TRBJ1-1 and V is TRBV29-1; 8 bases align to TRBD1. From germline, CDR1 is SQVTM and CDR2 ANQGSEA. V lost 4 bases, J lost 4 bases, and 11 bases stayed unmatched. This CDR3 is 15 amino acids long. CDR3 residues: CSVGGFNRGSTEAFF. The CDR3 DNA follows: TGCAGCGTTGGGGGCTTTAACAGGGGGTCCACTGAAGCTTTCTTT.

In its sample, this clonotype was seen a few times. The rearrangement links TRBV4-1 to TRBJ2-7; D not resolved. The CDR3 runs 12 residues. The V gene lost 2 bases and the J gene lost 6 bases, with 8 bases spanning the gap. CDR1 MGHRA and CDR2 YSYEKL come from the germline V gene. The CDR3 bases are TGCGCCAGCAGCCAAACGCACCGCGAGCAGTACTTC. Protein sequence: CASSQTHREQYF.

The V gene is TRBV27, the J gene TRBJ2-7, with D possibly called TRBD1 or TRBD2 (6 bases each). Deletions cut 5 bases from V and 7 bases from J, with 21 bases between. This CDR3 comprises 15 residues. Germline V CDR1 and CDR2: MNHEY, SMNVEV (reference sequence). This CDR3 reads CASSARGLRPREQYV. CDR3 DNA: TGTGCCAGCAGTGCCCGGGGGCTCCGGCCGCGGGAGCAGTACGTC.

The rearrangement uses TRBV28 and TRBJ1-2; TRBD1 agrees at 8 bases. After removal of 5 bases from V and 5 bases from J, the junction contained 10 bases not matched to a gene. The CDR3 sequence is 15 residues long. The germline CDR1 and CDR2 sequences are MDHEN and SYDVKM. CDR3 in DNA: TGTGCCAGCAGTCCACAGGACAGGGCAGTATATGGCTACACCTTC. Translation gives CASSPQDRAVYGYTF.

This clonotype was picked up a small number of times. The CDR3 nucleotides are TGTGCCAGCAGCGTAACGGTTAGTGGGGGACAGGATGGCTACACCTTC. Translation gives CASSVTVSGGQDGYTF. The V call is TRBV9, the J call TRBJ1-2; TRBD1 agrees at 8 bases. The germline gives CDR1 SGDLS, CDR2 YYNGEE. With 1 base clipped from V and 6 bases from J, the junction kept 11 bases outside the gene matches. The CDR3 contains 16 residues.

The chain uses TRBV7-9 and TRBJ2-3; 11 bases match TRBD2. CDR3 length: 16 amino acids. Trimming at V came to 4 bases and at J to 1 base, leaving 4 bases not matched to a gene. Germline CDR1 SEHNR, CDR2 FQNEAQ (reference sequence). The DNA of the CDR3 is TGTGCCAGCAGCTCGGCGACTAGCGGGGGCACAGATACGCAGTATTTT. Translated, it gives CASSSATSGGTDTQYF.

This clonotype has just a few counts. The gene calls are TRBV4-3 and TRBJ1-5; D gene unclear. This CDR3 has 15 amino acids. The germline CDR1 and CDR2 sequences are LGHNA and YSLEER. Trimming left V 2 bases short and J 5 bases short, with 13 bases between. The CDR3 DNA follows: TGCGCCAGCAGCCAAAGGGCTTATGTGGATCAGCCCCAGCATTTT. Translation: CASSQRAYVDQPQHF.

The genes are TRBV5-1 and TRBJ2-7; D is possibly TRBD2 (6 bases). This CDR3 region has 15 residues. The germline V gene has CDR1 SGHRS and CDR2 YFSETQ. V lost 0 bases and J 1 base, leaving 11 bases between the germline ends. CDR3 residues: CASSLAGTYSYEQYF. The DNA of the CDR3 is TGCGCCAGCAGCTTGGCAGGGACTTATTCCTACGAGCAGTACTTC. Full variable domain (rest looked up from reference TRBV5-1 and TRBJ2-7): KAGVTQTPRYLIKTRGQQVTLSCSPISGHRSVSWYQQTPGQGLQFLFEYFSETQRNKGNFPGRFSGRQFSNSRSEMNVSTLELGDSALYLCASSLAGTYSYEQYFGPGTRLTVT.

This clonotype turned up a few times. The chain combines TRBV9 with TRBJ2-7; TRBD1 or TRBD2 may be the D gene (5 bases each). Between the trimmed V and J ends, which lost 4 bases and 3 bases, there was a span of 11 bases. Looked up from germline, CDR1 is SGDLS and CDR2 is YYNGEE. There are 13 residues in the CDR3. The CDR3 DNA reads TGTGCCAGCAGCCCCGGGACGTTCTACGAGCAGTACTTC. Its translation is CASSPGTFYEQYF.

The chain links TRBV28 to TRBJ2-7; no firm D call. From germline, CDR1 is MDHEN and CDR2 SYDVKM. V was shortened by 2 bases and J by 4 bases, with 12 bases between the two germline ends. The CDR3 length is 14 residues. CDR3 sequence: CASSLKYRSYEQYV. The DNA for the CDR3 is TGTGCCAGCAGTTTAAAGTACAGATCATACGAGCAGTACGTC.

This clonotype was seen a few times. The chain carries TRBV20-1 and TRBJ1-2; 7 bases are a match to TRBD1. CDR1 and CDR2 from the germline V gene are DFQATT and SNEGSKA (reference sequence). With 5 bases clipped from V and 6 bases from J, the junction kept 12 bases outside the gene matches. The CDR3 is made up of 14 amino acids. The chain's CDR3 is CSAVPGQLFNGYTF. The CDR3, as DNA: TGCAGTGCTGTACCGGGACAGCTCTTTAATGGCTACACCTTC.

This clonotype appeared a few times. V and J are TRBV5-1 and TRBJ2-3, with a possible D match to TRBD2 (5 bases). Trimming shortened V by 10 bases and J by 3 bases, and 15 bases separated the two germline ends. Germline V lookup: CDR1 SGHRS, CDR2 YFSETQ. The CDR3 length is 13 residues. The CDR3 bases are TGCGCCTCAACAACGGGCGGGACAGATACGCAGTATTTT. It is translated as CASTTGGTDTQYF.

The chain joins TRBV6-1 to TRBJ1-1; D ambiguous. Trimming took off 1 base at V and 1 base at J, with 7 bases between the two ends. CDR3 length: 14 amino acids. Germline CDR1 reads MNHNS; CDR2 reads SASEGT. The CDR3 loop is CASSEGRPNTEAFF. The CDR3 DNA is TGTGCCAGCAGTGAAGGCAGGCCGAACACTGAAGCTTTCTTT.

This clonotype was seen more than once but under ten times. CDR3 sequence: CASRKGYYGYTF. CDR3 bases: TGCGCCAGCAGAAAAGGGTACTATGGCTACACCTTC. J is TRBJ1-2 and V is TRBV5-1; D gene ambiguous. Germline values: CDR1 SGHRS, CDR2 YFSETQ. This CDR3 contains 12 residues. Trimming took off 5 bases at V and 3 bases at J, with 8 bases between the two ends.